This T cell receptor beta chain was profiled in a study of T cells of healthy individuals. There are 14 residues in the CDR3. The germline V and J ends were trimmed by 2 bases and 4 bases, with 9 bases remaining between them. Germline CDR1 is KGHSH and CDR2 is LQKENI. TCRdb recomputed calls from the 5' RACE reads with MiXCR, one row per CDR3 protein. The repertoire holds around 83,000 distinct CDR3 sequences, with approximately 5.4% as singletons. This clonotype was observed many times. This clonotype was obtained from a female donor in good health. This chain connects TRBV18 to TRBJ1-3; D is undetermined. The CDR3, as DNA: TGTGCCAGCTCACCAGACGGAGGGGGAAACACCATATATTTT. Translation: CASSPDGGGNTIYF.